A single sample gave rise to the 17 T cell receptor beta chains below, sequenced in a study of molecular identifiers for immune sequencing clone quantification. TCRdb independently ran MiXCR on the PCR reads; one entry per CDR3 protein. The repertoire holds 40,000 to 50,000 distinct CDR3 sequences, with about 19% as singletons. The sample taken for sequencing was naive CD8+ T cells from blood, with Jurkat cell RNA spiked in. Subset here: FACS-sorted CD8+CD4-CCR7+CD45RA+ naive T cells. The receptors originated from a human donor in good health. Some libraries in this study had Jurkat cell RNA spiked in.

This clonotype was picked up many times. This chain joins TRBV4-1 and TRBJ2-7, with 7 bases identical to TRBD2. Germline values: CDR1 MGHRA, CDR2 YSYEKL. This CDR3 region has 13 residues. Trimming cost V 6 bases and J 3 bases; bases outside gene matches: 5. The CDR3 sequence: CASSPQRDYEQYF. CDR3 in DNA: TGCGCCAGCAGTCCACAGCGGGACTACGAGCAGTACTTC.

This clonotype was observed at least ten times. The J gene is TRBJ2-3, the V gene TRBV5-6; possibly TRBD1 or TRBD2 for D (5 bases each). Per germline, CDR1 SGHDT and CDR2 YYEEEE. The V end lost 3 bases, the J end lost 4 bases, and 15 bases lay between the germline ends. The CDR3 totals 15 residues. CDR3 DNA sequence: TGTGCCAGCAGCTCAAGGGGTCTCGGGGCAGATACGCAGTATTTT. Translation gives CASSSRGLGADTQYF.

This clonotype was detected ten times or more. CDR3 region: CASSPRPGYEQFF. CDR3 bases: TGTGCCAGCAGCCCCCGCCCCGGCTATGAGCAGTTCTTC. The chain uses TRBV11-2 and TRBJ2-1; no reliable D call. The germline gives CDR1 SGHAT, CDR2 FQNNGV. V was shortened by 5 bases and J by 8 bases, with 13 bases between the two germline ends. The CDR3 has 13 residues.

This clonotype was seen at least ten times. V and J are TRBV20-1 and TRBJ1-2; possible D gene TRBD1, 6 bases. The CDR3 length is 16 residues. V gave up 6 bases and J gave up 3 bases, with 23 bases separating them. Germline V lookup: CDR1 DFQATT, CDR2 SNEGSKA (reference sequence). In nucleotides, the CDR3 is TGCAGTGCCCCGGCCGAGGGGACATCCGCCTACTATGGCTACACCTTC. This translates into CSAPAEGTSAYYGYTF.

This clonotype was seen at least ten times. The gene calls are TRBV10-3 and TRBJ2-5, with TRBD1 matching 7 bases. Per germline, CDR1 ENHRY and CDR2 SYGVKD. CDR3 length: 13 amino acids. Trimming at V came to 5 bases and at J to 3 bases, leaving 3 bases not matched to a gene. In nucleotides, the CDR3 is TGTGCCATCAGTCCCGGGACAGAAGAGACCCAGTACTTC. Translating it yields CAISPGTEETQYF.

The CDR3 region is CASSLAIETSGRFADTQHF. The CDR3 nucleotides read TGTGCCAGCAGCTTAGCGATAGAGACTAGCGGGAGGTTCGCAGATACGCAGCATTTT. The gene calls are TRBV7-9 and TRBJ2-3; no firm D call. The DNA end is a closer match to TRBJ1-5, so the J assignment may be wrong. The CDR3 sequence is 19 residues long. Germline values: CDR1 SEHNR, CDR2 FQNEAQ (reference sequence).

This clonotype was seen repeatedly, ten times or more. The chain links TRBV5-8 to TRBJ2-3; 13 bases align to TRBD2. This CDR3 has 17 residues. V shed 7 bases and J 1 base; nucleotides not matched to a gene: 9. CDR1 is SGHTS and CDR2 is YDEGEE in the germline V gene. CDR3 amino acids: CASGQLAGGPGTDTQYF. The CDR3 DNA follows: TGTGCCAGCGGCCAACTAGCGGGAGGGCCGGGCACAGATACGCAGTATTTT.

This clonotype has ten or more counts. The chain carries TRBV24-1 and TRBJ2-2; unclear D gene. With 5 bases removed from V and 4 bases from J, the gap between germline ends came to 7 bases. The CDR3 loop spans 13 amino acids. CDR1 is KGHDR, CDR2 SFDVKD, per germline. In DNA form, the CDR3 reads TGTGCCACCAGTGCAGTTAGCACCGGGGAGCTGTTTTTT. Protein sequence: CATSAVSTGELFF.

This clonotype was counted many times. The rearrangement links TRBV5-4 to TRBJ2-3, with D tentatively TRBD2 (6 bases). With 4 bases removed from V and 0 bases from J, the gap between germline ends came to 12 bases. The CDR3 runs 15 residues. Germline values: CDR1 SGHNT, CDR2 YYREEE (reference sequence). The chain's CDR3 is CASSNTGLSTDTQYF. The DNA for the CDR3 is TGTGCCAGCAGCAATACTGGACTAAGCACAGATACGCAGTATTTT.

This clonotype was recorded at least ten times. J is TRBJ1-1 and V is TRBV10-3; D is unresolved. The germline V gene has CDR1 ENHRY and CDR2 SYGVKD. The CDR3 has 14 amino acids. V dropped 3 bases and J dropped 11 bases, with 19 bases sitting between them. The DNA for the CDR3 is TGTGCCATCAGTGACGGCAGAAACCACCCGAGTGCTTTCTTT. Its protein is CAISDGRNHPSAFF.

This clonotype was recorded many times. V is TRBV5-5 and J is TRBJ1-1; D uncertain. Germline lookup yields CDR1 SGHKS and CDR2 YYEKEE (reference sequence). Trimming shortened V by 2 bases and J by 4 bases, and 9 bases separated the two germline ends. This CDR3 region has 13 residues. The CDR3 DNA is TGTGCCAGCAGCTTCGGATCGGCCACTGAAGCTTTCTTT. It codes for CASSFGSATEAFF.

The table lists this clonotype with a few counts. This chain connects TRBV28 to TRBJ2-5; 9 bases map to TRBD2. V was pared by 5 bases and J by 5 bases, with 6 bases of the junction left unmatched. CDR1 MDHEN and CDR2 SYDVKM come from the germline V gene. The CDR3 runs 14 residues. The CDR3 DNA is TGTGCCAGCAGTCCAGGACTAGCGACGGAGACCCAGTACTTC. As protein: CASSPGLATETQYF.

Points on this clonotype: This likely comes from a read error, as the CDR3 has no conserved phenylalanine or tryptophan at its end. The DNA is left out, because the CDR3 cannot be placed on it with certainty; the CDR3 is given as TCRdb lists it. J is TRBJ2-1 and V is TRBV28; the D call in the table, TRBD1, was not verified against the DNA. CDR1 is MDHEN and CDR2 is SYDVKM in the germline V gene. The CDR3 length equals 12 residues, ends included. Here the CDR3 reads CASRGDSRDFFY.

This clonotype is classed as medium-sized. This CDR3 reads CASSPPVVSRRTDTQYF. CDR3 bases: TGTGCCAGCAGTCCCCCAGTGGTAAGCAGGAGAACAGATACGCAGTATTTT. The chain uses TRBV21-1 and TRBJ2-3; the table's D gene call, TRBD1, was not cross checked with the DNA. TRBV21-1 is labeled a pseudogene. This CDR3 region has 17 residues.

This clonotype came up many times. The chain joins TRBV20-1 to TRBJ2-1, with 8 bases that match TRBD1. The CDR3 spans 14 residues. Germline V CDR1 and CDR2: DFQATT, SNEGSKA (reference sequence). V lost 1 base and J lost 2; bases outside the gene matches: 1. CDR3 loop: CSARGQGTYNEQFF. DNA of the CDR3: TGCAGTGCTAGAGGACAGGGGACCTACAATGAGCAGTTCTTC.

This clonotype was counted many times. V and J are TRBV4-3 and TRBJ2-3, with D possibly being TRBD1 or TRBD2 (6 bases each). This CDR3 is 19 amino acids long. V gave up 4 bases and J gave up 7 bases, with 30 bases separating them. Germline values: CDR1 LGHNA, CDR2 YSLEER. CDR3 sequence reads: CASSPEALGGLGSPYTQYF. CDR3 in DNA: TGCGCCAGCAGCCCAGAAGCCCTAGGGGGGTTAGGGAGCCCTTATACGCAGTATTTT.

This clonotype showed up many times. The chain carries TRBV7-9 and TRBJ1-1; TRBD1 agrees at 8 bases. Germline V gene data show CDR1 as SEHNR and CDR2 as FQNEAQ (reference sequence). V dropped 3 bases and J dropped 4; count of bases not matched to a gene: 7. This CDR3 region has 15 residues. The DNA for the CDR3 is TGTGCCAGCAGCTTGGCCCAGGGGGCAGCCACTGAAGCTTTCTTT. It translates to CASSLAQGAATEAFF. Using reference TRBV7-9 and TRBJ1-1 for the parts outside the CDR3, the full variable domain is DTGVSQNPRHKITKRGQNVTFRCDPISEHNRLYWYRQTLGQGPEFLTYFQNEAQLEKSRLLSDRFSAERPKGSFSTLEIQRTEQGDSAMYLCASSLAQGAATEAFFGQGTRLTVV.